The next 30 T cell receptor beta chains were all read from a single sample in a study of control samples from healthy donors and cancer patients. Assay used: immunoSEQ multiplex PCR; TCRdb lists only in-frame clones, some missing. The sample consists of 130,000 to 150,000 clones, over 85% of them appearing once. The sequenced sample consisted of blood. The receptors come from a man aged 30-40 years in good health.

V gene TRBV13 combines with J gene TRBJ2-6; D not certain. This CDR3 is built from 12 residues. V lost 5 bases to trimming and J lost 2 bases, with 1 base between them. CDR1 PRHDT and CDR2 FYEKMQ come from the germline V gene (reference sequence). The CDR3 is CASSTGANVLTF. CDR3 nucleotides: TGTGCCAGCAGCACTGGGGCCAACGTCCTGACTTTC. Based on the CDR3 plus reference TRBV13 and TRBJ2-6, the full variable domain is AAGVIQSPRHLIKEKRETATLKCYPIPRHDTVYWYQQGPGQDPQFLISFYEKMQSDKGSIPDRFSAQQFSDYHSELNMSSLELGDSALYFCASSTGANVLTFGAGSRLTVL.

The chain employs TRBV6-5 and TRBJ2-7; possible D gene TRBD1, 5 bases. Per germline, CDR1 MNHEY and CDR2 SVGAGI. This CDR3 contains 11 residues. The V gene lost 10 bases and the J gene lost 3 bases, with 10 bases spanning the gap. The DNA of the CDR3 is TGTGCCACCGACAGAAGCTACGAGCAGTACTTC. Protein: CATDRSYEQYF.

Here the CDR3 reads CASTRESGTVYNEQFF. For the CDR3, the DNA is TGCGCCAGCACCCGAGAAAGCGGGACAGTGTACAATGAGCAGTTCTTC. The chain links TRBV5-1 to TRBJ2-1, with D perhaps TRBD1 or TRBD2 (7 bases each). From germline, CDR1 is SGHRS and CDR2 YFSETQ. Deletions cut 6 bases from V and 4 bases from J, with 20 bases between. The CDR3 spans 16 residues.

This chain links TRBV12-5 with TRBJ2-1; 8 nucleotides line up with TRBD1. V dropped 0 bases and J dropped 6; count of bases not matched to a gene: 7. This CDR3 spans 16 amino acids. The V gene's germline CDR1 is LGHNT and CDR2 FRNRAP. Here the CDR3 DNA reads TGTGCTAGTGGTTTGGTAATCCAGGGGGCCTCCAATGAGCAGTTCTTC. Protein product: CASGLVIQGASNEQFF. The full variable domain, with the rest looked up from reference TRBV12-5 and TRBJ2-1, is DARVTQTPRHKVTEMGQEVTMRCQPILGHNTVFWYRQTMMQGLELLAYFRNRAPLDDSGMPKDRFSAEMPDATLATLKIQPSEPRDSAVYFCASGLVIQGASNEQFFGPGTRLTVL.

This clone has a single count. The chain recombines TRBV9 with TRBJ2-7; 7 nucleotides align to TRBD2. The CDR3 runs to 15 residues. CDR1 is SGDLS, CDR2 YYNGEE, per germline. Trimming removed 0 bases from V and 5 bases from J; junction bases left unmatched: 8. The CDR3 sequence is CASSVVSREDHEQYF. DNA of the CDR3: TGTGCCAGCAGCGTAGTATCCCGGGAGGACCACGAGCAGTACTTC. The full variable domain, with the rest looked up from reference TRBV9 and TRBJ2-7, is DSGVTQTPKHLITATGQRVTLRCSPRSGDLSVYWYQQSLDQGLQFLIQYYNGEERAKGNILERFSAQQFPDLHSELNLSSLELGDSALYFCASSVVSREDHEQYFGPGTRLTVT.

The count of this clone is one. In DNA, the CDR3 is TGCAGCGGCAAGGACAGGGGGCATGGCTACACCTTC. Translating gives CSGKDRGHGYTF. The chain has TRBV29-1 and TRBJ1-2; 11 bases agree with TRBD1. The trim removed 7 bases at V and 6 bases at J, leaving 4 bases unmatched. This CDR3 has 12 amino acids. Germline-derived CDR1 and CDR2 are SQVTM and ANQGSEA.

This clone was seen only a few times. The V call is TRBV6-2 or TRBV6-3, the J call TRBJ2-2; tentatively, D is TRBD2 (6 bases). Trimming removed 5 bases at V and 4 bases at J, with 11 bases between. This CDR3 spans 14 amino acids. In germline, CDR1 is MNHEY, CDR2 SVGEGT. The DNA for the CDR3 is TGTGCCAGCAGTCAGCTAGCGCCCACCGGGGAGCTGTTTTTT. Amino acid sequence: CASSQLAPTGELFF.

The V gene is TRBV10-1, the J gene TRBJ2-1; 8 bases align to TRBD2. CDR1 and CDR2 (germline): WNHNN, SYGVQD (reference sequence). The CDR3 covers 13 residues. Trimming took 4 bases from V and 9 from J; bases not matched to a gene: 5. This CDR3 is CASSVERESEQFF. CDR3 bases: TGCGCCAGCAGTGTAGAGCGGGAGAGTGAGCAGTTCTTC.

The chain carries TRBV18 and TRBJ1-5; 9 nucleotides agree with TRBD1. This CDR3 has 15 amino acids. Germline CDR1 and CDR2: KGHSH and LQKENI. The V segment lost 6 bases and the J segment 0 bases; nucleotides outside the gene matches: 3. The CDR3: CASSGTGPSNQPQHF. The CDR3 DNA reads as TGTGCCAGCTCTGGGACAGGGCCTAGCAATCAGCCCCAGCATTTT.

J is TRBJ1-2 and V is TRBV7-2; no reliable D call. Germline-derived CDR1 and CDR2 are SGHTA and FQGNSA. The CDR3 is 16 residues long. V was pared by 1 base and J by 4 bases, with 16 bases between. The CDR3 sequence is CASSLDLLGRSYGYTF. CDR3 nucleotides: TGTGCCAGCAGCTTAGATCTTCTTGGGAGGAGCTATGGCTACACCTTC.

The chain has TRBV30 and TRBJ2-1, with 11 positions matching TRBD1. CDR1 and CDR2 (germline): GTSNPN, SVGIG (reference sequence). V was clipped by 5 bases and J by 6 bases; unmatched bases: 3. This CDR3 comprises 13 residues. CDR3 sequence reads: CAWAGQGVNEQFF. Here the CDR3 DNA reads TGTGCCTGGGCGGGACAGGGGGTCAATGAGCAGTTCTTC.

The chain links TRBV19 to TRBJ1-3; possibly TRBD1 for D (6 bases). The CDR3 has 14 residues. Trimming left V 7 bases short and J 1 base short, with 11 bases between. Per the germline V gene, CDR1 is LNHDA and CDR2 is SQIVND (reference sequence). The CDR3 coding sequence is TGTGCCAGTACCAATAGGGGGTCTGGAAACACCATATATTTT. The encoded protein is CASTNRGSGNTIYF.

The chain carries TRBV6-5 and TRBJ1-2; 7 bases are a match to TRBD1. With 7 bases clipped from V and 2 bases from J, the junction kept 4 bases outside the gene matches. CDR1 and CDR2 from the germline V gene are MNHEY and SVGAGI. CDR3 length: 13 residues. The CDR3 region is CASTSGGNYGYTF. CDR3 DNA: TGTGCCAGCACATCAGGGGGGAACTATGGCTACACCTTC.

The genes are TRBV25-1 and TRBJ1-3, with D possibly matching TRBD1 (5 bases). The V end was cut by 1 base, the J end by 7 bases, with 17 bases between. The CDR3 has 16 amino acids. Germline V gene lookup returns CDR1 MGHDK and CDR2 SYGVNS. CDR3 loop: CASSELSGLSGNTIYF. The CDR3 nucleotides are TGTGCCAGCAGTGAATTGTCAGGCCTTTCAGGGAACACCATATATTTT.

The chain joins TRBV19 to TRBJ1-1; D gene ambiguous. The CDR3 has 14 residues. Trimming pared 2 bases from V and 7 bases from J, leaving 14 bases between. Per the germline V gene, CDR1 is LNHDA and CDR2 is SQIVND (reference sequence). The CDR3 reads CASSIIGQNFEAFF. In nucleotides, the CDR3 is TGTGCCAGTAGTATAATCGGGCAGAATTTTGAAGCTTTCTTT.

This clone was recorded only once. J is TRBJ2-5 and V is TRBV20-1, with D hard to call. The V end was cut by 3 bases, the J end by 2 bases, with 7 bases between. The CDR3 sequence is 12 residues long. Germline-derived CDR1 and CDR2 are DFQATT and SNEGSKA (reference sequence). CDR3 DNA: TGCAGTGCTAGTCCCGAGCAAGAGACCCAGTACTTC. This encodes CSASPEQETQYF.

This chain connects TRBV10-1 to TRBJ2-3; 10 nucleotides agree with TRBD2. This CDR3 is 15 amino acids long. With V trimmed by 6 bases and J by 3 bases, 6 bases remained unmatched. Germline lookup yields CDR1 WNHNN and CDR2 SYGVQD (reference sequence). The CDR3 loop reads CASSVGLAETDTQYF. The CDR3 coding sequence is TGCGCCAGCAGCGTAGGACTAGCGGAAACAGATACGCAGTATTTT.

This chain joins TRBV5-1 and TRBJ2-1, with 7 nucleotides matching TRBD2. The length of the CDR3 is 16 residues. J lost 0 bases, V lost 1 base, and 4 bases had no gene match. Looked up from germline, CDR1 is SGHRS and CDR2 is YFSETQ. The CDR3 loop reads CASSLLRESSYNEQFF. The CDR3 DNA reads TGCGCCAGCAGCTTGTTGCGGGAGAGCTCCTACAATGAGCAGTTCTTC. Filled out from reference TRBV5-1 and TRBJ2-1, the complete variable domain reads KAGVTQTPRYLIKTRGQQVTLSCSPISGHRSVSWYQQTPGQGLQFLFEYFSETQRNKGNFPGRFSGRQFSNSRSEMNVSTLELGDSALYLCASSLLRESSYNEQFFGPGTRLTVL.

The chain links TRBV11-3 to TRBJ2-5; D is unresolved. V lost 4 bases and J lost 11, with 14 bases in between. CDR1 is SGHNT, CDR2 YENEEA, per germline. The CDR3 runs 12 residues. The CDR3 region has the DNA TGTGCCAGCAGCTCCCAACCCGGCGTGCAGTACTTC. Its protein product is CASSSQPGVQYF.

This clone came up once. The chain joins TRBV27 to TRBJ2-1; no firm D call. Germline assignment: CDR1 MNHEY and CDR2 SMNVEV (reference sequence). The CDR3 contains 14 residues. Trimming pared 0 bases from V and 8 bases from J, leaving 11 bases between. The CDR3 sequence: CASSLSDSRDEQFF. The CDR3 DNA sequence: TGTGCCAGCAGTTTATCCGATAGCCGGGATGAGCAGTTCTTC.

The CDR3 DNA is TGTGCCTGGAGTGGAGGGACAGGGGGCACTGAAGCTTTCTTT. This translates into CAWSGGTGGTEAFF. The chain couples TRBV30 to TRBJ1-1; 11 nucleotides line up with TRBD1. V shed 1 base, J shed 4 bases, and the junction held 2 bases outside the gene matches. The CDR3 contains 14 residues. Per the germline V gene, CDR1 is GTSNPN and CDR2 is SVGIG (reference sequence).

CDR3 sequence reads: CASGSSTSYNEQFF. The DNA for the CDR3 is TGTGCCAGCGGGTCCTCGACCTCCTACAATGAGCAGTTCTTC. The V call is TRBV2, the J call TRBJ2-1; D call uncertain. The ends were cut back, 8 bases at V and 0 bases at J, with 11 bases in the middle. The germline V gene encodes CDR1 SNHLY and CDR2 FYNNEI. The CDR3 length is 14 residues.

The chain couples TRBV28 to TRBJ1-5; no firm D call. V lost 5 bases to trimming and J lost 6 bases, with 17 bases between them. CDR3 length: 15 residues. Germline V lookup: CDR1 MDHEN, CDR2 SYDVKM. This chain's CDR3 is CASSPMDGYSQPQHF. Written as DNA, the CDR3 is TGTGCCAGCAGTCCGATGGACGGCTACTCTCAGCCCCAGCATTTT.

The J gene is TRBJ1-6, the V gene TRBV30; 8 nucleotides line up with TRBD1. The CDR3 is 13 amino acids. CDR1 and CDR2 from the germline V gene are GTSNPN and SVGIG (reference sequence). The V gene end was trimmed by 7 bases and the J gene end by 9 bases; junction bases not matched to a gene: 8. The CDR3 region is CAFGQGFSSPLHF. The DNA of the CDR3 is TGTGCCTTCGGACAGGGATTTTCTTCACCCCTCCACTTT.

The CDR3 sequence is CASRQFNTGELFF. CDR3 bases: TGTGCCAGTAGACAGTTCAACACCGGGGAGCTGTTTTTT. The chain recombines TRBV19 with TRBJ2-2; D not certain. With 6 bases removed from V and 2 bases from J, the gap between germline ends came to 7 bases. CDR1 and CDR2 from the germline V gene are LNHDA and SQIVND (reference sequence). The CDR3 is made up of 13 amino acids.

The rearrangement joins TRBV19 to TRBJ2-7; possible D gene TRBD1, 6 bases. Germline V CDR1 and CDR2: LNHDA, SQIVND (reference sequence). The V end was cut by 4 bases, the J end by 2 bases, with 12 bases between. This CDR3 contains 14 residues. The chain's CDR3 is CASSNRDITYEQYF. DNA for the CDR3: TGTGCCAGTAGTAATCGGGACATAACCTACGAGCAGTACTTC.

Comment on this clone: The sample contains more than one DNA sequence encoding this CDR3. The CDR3 loop is CASSQGLADSYEQYF. The CDR3 nucleotides read TGTGCCAGCAGCCAAGGACTAGCGGACTCCTACGAGCAGTACTTC. This rearrangement joins TRBV4-2 to TRBJ2-7; 9 nucleotides agree with TRBD2. V gave up 1 base and J gave up 0 bases; unmatched junction bases: 1. Germline lookup yields CDR1 LGHNA and CDR2 YNFKEQ. The CDR3 has 15 residues.

V gene TRBV7-2 combines with J gene TRBJ2-1; 13 bases match TRBD2. The J segment lost 12 bases and the V segment lost 1 base, leaving 6 bases of the junction unmatched. There are 15 residues in the CDR3. Germline CDR1 SGHTA, CDR2 FQGNSA. CDR3 in amino acids: CASSLGLAGGFGQFF. CDR3 nucleotide sequence: TGTGCCAGCAGCTTAGGACTAGCGGGAGGTTTCGGGCAGTTCTTC.

The genes are TRBV27 and TRBJ2-1, with 9 nucleotides matching TRBD2. The junction had 1 base not matched to a gene; V was cut back by 3 bases and J by 1 base. Germline CDR1 is MNHEY and CDR2 is SMNVEV (reference sequence). This CDR3 has 15 residues. CDR3: CASSFSGSSYNEQFF. The CDR3 region has the DNA TGTGCCAGCAGTTTTAGCGGGAGTTCCTACAATGAGCAGTTCTTC.

The rearrangement uses TRBV4-3 and TRBJ1-2, with D perhaps TRBD1 (6 bases). Trimming shortened V by 1 base and J by 7 bases, and 16 bases separated the two germline ends. Germline CDR1 LGHNA, CDR2 YSLEER. This CDR3 has 15 residues. Here the CDR3 reads CASSQVTQGTAGYTF. The CDR3 nucleotides are TGCGCCAGCAGCCAAGTTACCCAGGGGACTGCTGGCTACACCTTC.